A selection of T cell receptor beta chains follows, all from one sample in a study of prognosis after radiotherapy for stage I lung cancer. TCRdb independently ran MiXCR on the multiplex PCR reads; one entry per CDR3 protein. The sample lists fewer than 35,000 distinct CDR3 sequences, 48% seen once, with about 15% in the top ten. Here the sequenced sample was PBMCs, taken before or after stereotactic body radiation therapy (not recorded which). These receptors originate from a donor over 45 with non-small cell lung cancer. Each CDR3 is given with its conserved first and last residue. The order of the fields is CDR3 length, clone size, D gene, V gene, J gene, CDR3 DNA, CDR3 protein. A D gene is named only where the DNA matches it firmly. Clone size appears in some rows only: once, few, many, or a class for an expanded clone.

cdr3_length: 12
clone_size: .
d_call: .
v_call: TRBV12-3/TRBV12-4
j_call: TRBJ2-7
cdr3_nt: TGTGCCAGCAATCTACAGGGTTTGGAGCAGTACTTC
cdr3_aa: CASNLQGLEQYF

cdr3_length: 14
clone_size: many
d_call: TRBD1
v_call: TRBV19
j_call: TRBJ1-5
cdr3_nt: TGTGCCAGTAGTCCCCAGGGGGAGGATCAGCCCCAGCATTTT
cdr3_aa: CASSPQGEDQPQHF

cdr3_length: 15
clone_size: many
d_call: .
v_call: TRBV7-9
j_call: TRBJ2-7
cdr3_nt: TGTGCCAGCAGCACCACCGGGTCTAAACCCTACGAGCAGTACTTC
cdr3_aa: CASSTTGSKPYEQYF

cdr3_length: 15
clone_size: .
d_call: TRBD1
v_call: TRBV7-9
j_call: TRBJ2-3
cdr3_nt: TGTGCCAGCGGCATTGGGACAGGGAGCACAGATAAGCAGTATTTT
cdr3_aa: CASGIGTGSTDKQYF

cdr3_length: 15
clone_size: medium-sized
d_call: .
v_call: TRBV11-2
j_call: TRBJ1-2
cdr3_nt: TGTGCCAGCAGCGCCCGACAGTTACGGGGTTATGGCTACACCTTC
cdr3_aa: CASSARQLRGYGYTF

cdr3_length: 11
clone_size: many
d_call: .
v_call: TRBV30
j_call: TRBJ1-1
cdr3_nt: TGTGCCTGGAACTTGGACACTGAAGCTTTCTTT
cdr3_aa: CAWNLDTEAFF

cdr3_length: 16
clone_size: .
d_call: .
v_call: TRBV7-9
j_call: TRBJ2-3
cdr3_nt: TGTGCCAGCAGCTTCGGCTCTAGTTCTAGCACATATACGCAGTATTTT
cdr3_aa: CASSFGSSSSTYTQYF

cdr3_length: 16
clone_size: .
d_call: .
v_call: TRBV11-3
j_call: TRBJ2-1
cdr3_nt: TGTGCCAGCAGCTTAGATCAGGCCGGGAGTAGTGGTGAGCAGTTCTTC
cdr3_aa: CASSLDQAGSSGEQFF

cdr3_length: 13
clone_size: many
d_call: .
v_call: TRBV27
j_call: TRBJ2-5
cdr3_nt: TGTGCCAGCAGCCACAGAATTGGGGAGACCCAGTACTTC
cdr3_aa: CASSHRIGETQYF

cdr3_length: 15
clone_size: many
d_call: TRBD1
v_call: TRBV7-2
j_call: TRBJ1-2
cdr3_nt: TGTGCCAGCAGCTTAGCCGGACAGGGGGCGCGTGGCTACACCTTC
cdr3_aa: CASSLAGQGARGYTF

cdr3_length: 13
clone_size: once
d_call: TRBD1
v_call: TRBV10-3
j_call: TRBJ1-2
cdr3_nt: TGTGCCATCAGTGAGTCGAGGGGGCTCGGCTACACCTTC
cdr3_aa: CAISESRGLGYTF

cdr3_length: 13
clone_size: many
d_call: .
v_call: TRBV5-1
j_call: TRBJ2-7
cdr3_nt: TGCGCCAGCAGCTTGGCCCCTGCCTACGAGCAGTACTTC
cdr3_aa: CASSLAPAYEQYF

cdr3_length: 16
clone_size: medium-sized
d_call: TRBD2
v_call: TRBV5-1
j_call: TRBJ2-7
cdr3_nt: TGCGCCAGCAGCCCGGGCGGGGGGGCGAGTACCTACGAGCAGTACTTC
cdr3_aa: CASSPGGGASTYEQYF

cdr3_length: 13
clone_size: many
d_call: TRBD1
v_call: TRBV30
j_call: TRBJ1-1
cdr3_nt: TGTGCCTGGACCCGGACAGGGAGAGTTGAAGCTTTCTTT
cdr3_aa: CAWTRTGRVEAFF

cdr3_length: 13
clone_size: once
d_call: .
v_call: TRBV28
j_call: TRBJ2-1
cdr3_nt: TGTGCCAGCAAACCCGGGACATCGAATGAGCAGTTCTTC
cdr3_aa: CASKPGTSNEQFF

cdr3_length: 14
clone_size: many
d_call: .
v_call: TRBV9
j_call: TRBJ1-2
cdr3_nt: TGTGCCAGCAGCGTATACGGGGGCTCCTATGGCTACACCTTC
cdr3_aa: CASSVYGGSYGYTF

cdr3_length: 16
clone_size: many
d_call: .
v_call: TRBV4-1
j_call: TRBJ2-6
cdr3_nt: TGCGCCAGCAGCCAAGCGATCGGATCTGGGGCCAACGTCCTGACTTTC
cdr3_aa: CASSQAIGSGANVLTF

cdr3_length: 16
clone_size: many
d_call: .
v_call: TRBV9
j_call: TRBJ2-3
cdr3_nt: TGTGCCAGCAGCACTAGTGGGGGAGGCGGCACAGATACGCAGTATTTT
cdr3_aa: CASSTSGGGGTDTQYF

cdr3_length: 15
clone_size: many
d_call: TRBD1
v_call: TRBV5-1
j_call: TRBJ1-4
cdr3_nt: TGCGCCAGCAGCCCGGTTGGACAGGGAGCAGAAAAACTGTTTTTT
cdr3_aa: CASSPVGQGAEKLFF

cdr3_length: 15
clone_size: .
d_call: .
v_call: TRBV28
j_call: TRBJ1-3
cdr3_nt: TGTGTCAGCACACGGGGAGGGTCTTCTGGAAACACCATATATTTT
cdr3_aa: CVSTRGGSSGNTIYF

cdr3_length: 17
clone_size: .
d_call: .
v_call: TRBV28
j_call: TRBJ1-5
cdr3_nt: TGTGCCAGCAGTGTCGTGGGTTCTGACTCTAGCAATCAGCCCCAGCATTTT
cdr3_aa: CASSVVGSDSSNQPQHF

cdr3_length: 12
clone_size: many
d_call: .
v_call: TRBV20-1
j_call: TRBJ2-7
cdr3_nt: TGCAGTGCTAGCCCCTCCTTGGGGGAGCAGTACTTC
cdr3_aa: CSASPSLGEQYF

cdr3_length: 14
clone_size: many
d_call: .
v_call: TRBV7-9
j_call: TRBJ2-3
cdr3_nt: TGTGCCAGCAGCTTAGGGGCCGGCACAGATACGCAGTATTTT
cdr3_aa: CASSLGAGTDTQYF

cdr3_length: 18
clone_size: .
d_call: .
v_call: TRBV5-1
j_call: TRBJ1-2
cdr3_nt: TGCGCCAGCAGCTCCTGGTCAGACCGGGACACAGCTAACTATGGCTACACCTTC
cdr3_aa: CASSSWSDRDTANYGYTF

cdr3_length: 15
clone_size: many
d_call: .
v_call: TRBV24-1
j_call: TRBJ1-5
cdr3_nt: TGTGCCACCAGTGAAGGAGGAGAGGGCAATCAGCCCCAGCATTTT
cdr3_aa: CATSEGGEGNQPQHF

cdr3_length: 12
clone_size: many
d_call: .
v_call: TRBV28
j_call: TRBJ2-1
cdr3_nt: TGTGCCAGCAGTTTAACCGGTCATGAGCAGTTCTTC
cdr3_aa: CASSLTGHEQFF

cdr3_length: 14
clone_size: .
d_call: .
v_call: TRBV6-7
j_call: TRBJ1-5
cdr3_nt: TGTGCCAGCAGTCACACAGGGAGCAATCATCCCCAGCGTTTT
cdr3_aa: CASSHTGSNHPQRF

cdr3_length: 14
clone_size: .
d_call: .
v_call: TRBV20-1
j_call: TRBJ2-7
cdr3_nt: TGCAGTGCTAGATACCCCTCCGTGTCCTACGAGCAGTACTTC
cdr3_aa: CSARYPSVSYEQYF

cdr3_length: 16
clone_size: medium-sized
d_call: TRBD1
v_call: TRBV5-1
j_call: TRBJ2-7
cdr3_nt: TGCGCCAGCAGAGACGACCCGGGACAGGGGATGGGCGAGCAGTACTTC
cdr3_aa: CASRDDPGQGMGEQYF

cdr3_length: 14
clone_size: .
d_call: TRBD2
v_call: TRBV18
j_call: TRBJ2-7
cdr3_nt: TGTGCCAGCTCACCCCTAGCGGACTCCTACGAGCAGTACTTC
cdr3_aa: CASSPLADSYEQYF

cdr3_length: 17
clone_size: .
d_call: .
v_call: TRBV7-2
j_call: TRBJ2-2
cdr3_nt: TGTGCCAGCAGCTTAGTGGACTACCCGGGGCGCACCGGGGAGCTGTTTTTT
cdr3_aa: CASSLVDYPGRTGELFF

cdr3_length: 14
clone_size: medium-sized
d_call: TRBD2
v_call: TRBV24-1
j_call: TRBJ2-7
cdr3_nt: TGTGCCACCAGTGATTCTAGCGGGAGGTACGAGCAGTACTTC
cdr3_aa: CATSDSSGRYEQYF

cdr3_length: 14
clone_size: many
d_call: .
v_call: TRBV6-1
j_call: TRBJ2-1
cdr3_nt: TGTGCCAGCAGTACCGGACAGCCCTACAATGAGCAGTTCTTC
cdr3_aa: CASSTGQPYNEQFF

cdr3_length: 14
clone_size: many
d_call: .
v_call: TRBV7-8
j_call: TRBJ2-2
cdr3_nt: TGTGCCAGCAGCTTAGTGGGGGGCGTCGGGGAGCTGTTTTTT
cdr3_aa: CASSLVGGVGELFF

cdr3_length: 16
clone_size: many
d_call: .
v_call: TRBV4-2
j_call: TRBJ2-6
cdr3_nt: TGTGCCAGCAGCCCCCTGACGGGGAGGGGGGCCAACGTCCTGACTTTC
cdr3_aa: CASSPLTGRGANVLTF

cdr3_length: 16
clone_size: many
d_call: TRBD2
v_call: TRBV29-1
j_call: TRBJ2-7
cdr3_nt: TGCAGCGTTCAAAACCCATCTAGCGGGAGTACAGACGAGCAGTACTTC
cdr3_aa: CSVQNPSSGSTDEQYF

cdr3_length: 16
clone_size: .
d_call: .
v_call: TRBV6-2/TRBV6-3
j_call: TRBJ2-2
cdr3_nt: TGTGCCAGCAAGCCTAATCGGCAGTCGTATGGCGGGGAGCTGTTTTTT
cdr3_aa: CASKPNRQSYGGELFF

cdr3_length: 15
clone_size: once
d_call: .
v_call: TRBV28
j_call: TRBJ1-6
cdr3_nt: TGTGCCAGCAGTTTGGGGGGCATGGGGGGTTCACCCCTCCACTTT
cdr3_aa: CASSLGGMGGSPLHF

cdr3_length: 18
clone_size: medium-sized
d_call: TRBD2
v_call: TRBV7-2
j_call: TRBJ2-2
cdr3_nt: TGTGCCAGCAGCTTAGGTGGACTAGCGGGGTTAAACACCGGGGAGCTGTTTTTT
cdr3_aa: CASSLGGLAGLNTGELFF

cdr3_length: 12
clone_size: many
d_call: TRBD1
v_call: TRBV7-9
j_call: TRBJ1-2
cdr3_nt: TGTGCCAGCAGCGCACGGGGACAGGTCTACACCTTC
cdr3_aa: CASSARGQVYTF

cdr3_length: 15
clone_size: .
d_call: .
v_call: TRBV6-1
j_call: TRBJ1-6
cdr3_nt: TGTGCCAGCATACCCCTGTGGGCGTTAAATTCACCCCTCCACTTT
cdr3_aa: CASIPLWALNSPLHF

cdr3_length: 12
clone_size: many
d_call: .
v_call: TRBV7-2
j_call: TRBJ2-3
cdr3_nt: TGTGCCAGCAGCCACCCCTGGGATACGCAGTATTTT
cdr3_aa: CASSHPWDTQYF

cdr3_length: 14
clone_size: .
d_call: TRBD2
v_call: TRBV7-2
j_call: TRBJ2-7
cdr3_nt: TGTGCCAGCAGCCTAACTAGCGGCTCCGGGTCGTGGTACTTC
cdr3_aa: CASSLTSGSGSWYF

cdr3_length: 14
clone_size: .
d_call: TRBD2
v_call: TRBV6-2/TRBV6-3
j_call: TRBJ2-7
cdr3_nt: TGTGCCAGCAGTTTTTCGGCGGGGGCCTACGAGCAGTACTTC
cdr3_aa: CASSFSAGAYEQYF

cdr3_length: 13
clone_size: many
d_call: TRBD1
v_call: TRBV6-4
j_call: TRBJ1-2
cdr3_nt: TGTGCCAGCAGTAAACCGGGACAGGATGGCTACACCTTC
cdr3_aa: CASSKPGQDGYTF

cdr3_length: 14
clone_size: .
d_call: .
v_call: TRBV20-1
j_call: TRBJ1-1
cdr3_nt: TGCAGTGCTAGAGGAGGTTCCCTTAACATTGAAGCTTTCTTT
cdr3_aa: CSARGGSLNIEAFF

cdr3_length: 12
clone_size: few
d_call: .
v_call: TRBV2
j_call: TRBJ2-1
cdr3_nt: TGTGCCAGCAGCGCCTGGAGGAATGGGCAGTTCTTC
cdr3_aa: CASSAWRNGQFF

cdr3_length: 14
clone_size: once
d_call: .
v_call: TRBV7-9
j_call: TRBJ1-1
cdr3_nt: TGTGCCAGCAGCTTGATGGGATTGAACACTGAAGCTTTCTTT
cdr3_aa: CASSLMGLNTEAFF

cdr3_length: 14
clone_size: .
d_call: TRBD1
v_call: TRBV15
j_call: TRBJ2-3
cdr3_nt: TGTGCCACCAGCAGAGGTCAGGGGGCAGATACGCAGTATTTT
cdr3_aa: CATSRGQGADTQYF

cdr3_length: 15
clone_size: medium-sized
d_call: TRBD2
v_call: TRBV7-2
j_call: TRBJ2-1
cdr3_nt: TGTGCCAGCAGCTTCAGCGGGAGCTCCTACAATGAGCAGTTCTTC
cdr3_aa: CASSFSGSSYNEQFF

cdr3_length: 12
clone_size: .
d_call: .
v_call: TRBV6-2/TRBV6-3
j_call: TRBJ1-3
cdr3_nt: TGTGCCAGCATCGGGTCTGGAAACACCATATATTTT
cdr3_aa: CASIGSGNTIYF

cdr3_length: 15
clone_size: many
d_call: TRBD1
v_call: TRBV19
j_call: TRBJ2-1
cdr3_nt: TGTGCCAGTACCATCAGGCAGGGGGCATGGAATGAGCAGTTCTTC
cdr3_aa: CASTIRQGAWNEQFF